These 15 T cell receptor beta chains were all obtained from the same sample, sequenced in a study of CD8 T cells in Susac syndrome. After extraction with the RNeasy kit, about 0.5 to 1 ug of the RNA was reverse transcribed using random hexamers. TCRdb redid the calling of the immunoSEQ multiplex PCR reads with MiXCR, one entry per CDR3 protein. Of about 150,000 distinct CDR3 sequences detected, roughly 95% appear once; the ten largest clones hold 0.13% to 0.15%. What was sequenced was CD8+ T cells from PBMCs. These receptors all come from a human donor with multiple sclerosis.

For the CDR3, the DNA is TGCAGCGTTGAGATGGGGGCAGTCTATGGCTACACCTTC. It codes for CSVEMGAVYGYTF. The V and J genes are TRBV29-1 and TRBJ1-2; possible D gene TRBD1, 6 bases. The CDR3 runs 13 residues. Germline V gives CDR1 SQVTM, CDR2 ANQGSEA. Trimming removed 3 bases at V and 4 bases at J, with 12 bases between.

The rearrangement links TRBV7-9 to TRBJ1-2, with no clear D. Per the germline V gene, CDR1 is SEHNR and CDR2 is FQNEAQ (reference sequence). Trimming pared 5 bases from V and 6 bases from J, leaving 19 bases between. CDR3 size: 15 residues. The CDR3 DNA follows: TGTGCCAGCAGCCCAGAGAGGGTCTTTAAAGATGGCTACACCTTC. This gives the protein CASSPERVFKDGYTF.

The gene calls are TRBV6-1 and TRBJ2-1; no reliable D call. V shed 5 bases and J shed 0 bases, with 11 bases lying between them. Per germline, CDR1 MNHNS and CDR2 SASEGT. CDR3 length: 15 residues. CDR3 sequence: CASSSVALSYNEQFF. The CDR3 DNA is TGTGCCAGCAGTTCGGTAGCTCTCTCCTACAATGAGCAGTTCTTC.

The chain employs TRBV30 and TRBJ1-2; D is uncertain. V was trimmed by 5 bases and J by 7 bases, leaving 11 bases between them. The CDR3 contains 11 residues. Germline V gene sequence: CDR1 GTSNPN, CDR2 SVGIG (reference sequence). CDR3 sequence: CAWGDSSGYTF. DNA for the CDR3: TGTGCCTGGGGGGATTCCTCTGGCTACACCTTC.

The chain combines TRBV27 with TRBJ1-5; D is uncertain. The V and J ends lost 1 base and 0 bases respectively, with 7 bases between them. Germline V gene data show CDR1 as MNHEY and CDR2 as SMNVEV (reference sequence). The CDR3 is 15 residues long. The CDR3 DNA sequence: TGTGCCAGCAGTTTATTCCCCTTTAGCAATCAGCCCCAGCATTTT. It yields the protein CASSLFPFSNQPQHF.

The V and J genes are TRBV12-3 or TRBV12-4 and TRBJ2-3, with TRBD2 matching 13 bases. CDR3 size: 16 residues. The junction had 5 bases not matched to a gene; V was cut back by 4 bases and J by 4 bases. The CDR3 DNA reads TGTGCCAGCAGTTCACTAGCGGGGGGGCCGTCAGATACGCAGTATTTT. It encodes CASSSLAGGPSDTQYF.

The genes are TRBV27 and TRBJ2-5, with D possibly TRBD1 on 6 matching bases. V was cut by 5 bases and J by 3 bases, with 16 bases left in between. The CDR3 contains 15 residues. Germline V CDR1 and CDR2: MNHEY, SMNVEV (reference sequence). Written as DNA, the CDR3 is TGTGCCAGCAGTCAATTAGGGGGAAGGGAAGAGACCCAGTACTTC. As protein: CASSQLGGREETQYF.

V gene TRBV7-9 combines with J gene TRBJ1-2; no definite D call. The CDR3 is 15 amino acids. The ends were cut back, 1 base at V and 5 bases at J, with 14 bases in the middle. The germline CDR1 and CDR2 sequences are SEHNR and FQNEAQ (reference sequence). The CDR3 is CASSLVLGGPYGYTF. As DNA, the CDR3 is TGTGCCAGCAGCTTAGTGTTGGGCGGACCGTATGGCTACACCTTC.

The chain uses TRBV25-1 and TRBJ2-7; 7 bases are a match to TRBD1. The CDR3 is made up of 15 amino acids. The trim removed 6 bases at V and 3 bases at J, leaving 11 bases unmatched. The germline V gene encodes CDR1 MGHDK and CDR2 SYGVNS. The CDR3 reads CASRGKRGRIYEQYF. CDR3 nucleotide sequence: TGTGCCAGCAGAGGGAAGAGGGGGCGCATCTACGAGCAGTACTTC.

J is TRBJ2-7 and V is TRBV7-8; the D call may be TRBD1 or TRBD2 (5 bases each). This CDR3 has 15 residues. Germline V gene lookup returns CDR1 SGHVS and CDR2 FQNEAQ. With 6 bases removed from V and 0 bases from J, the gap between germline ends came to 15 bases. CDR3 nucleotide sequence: TGTGCCAGCAGTTCCGGGACCCGGAGCTCCTACGAGCAGTACTTC. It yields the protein CASSSGTRSSYEQYF.

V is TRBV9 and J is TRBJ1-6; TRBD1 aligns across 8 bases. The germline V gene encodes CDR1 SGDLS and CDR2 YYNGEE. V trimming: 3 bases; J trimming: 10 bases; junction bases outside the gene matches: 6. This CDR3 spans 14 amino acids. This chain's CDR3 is CASSGDRGGSPLHF. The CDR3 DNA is TGTGCCAGCAGCGGTGACAGGGGAGGGTCACCCCTCCACTTT.

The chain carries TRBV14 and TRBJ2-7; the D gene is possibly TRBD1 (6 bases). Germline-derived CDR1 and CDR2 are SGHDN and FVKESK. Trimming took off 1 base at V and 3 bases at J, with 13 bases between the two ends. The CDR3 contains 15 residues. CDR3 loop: CASSQGNRDHYEQYV. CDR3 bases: TGTGCCAGCAGCCAAGGAAACAGGGACCACTACGAGCAGTACGTC.

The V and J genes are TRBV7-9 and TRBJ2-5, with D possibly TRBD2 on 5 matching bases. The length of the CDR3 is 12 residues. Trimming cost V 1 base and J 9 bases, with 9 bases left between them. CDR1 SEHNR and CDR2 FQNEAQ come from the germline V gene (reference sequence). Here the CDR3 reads CASSLDMEAQYF. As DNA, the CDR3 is TGTGCCAGCAGCTTAGACATGGAGGCCCAGTACTTC.

The chain's CDR3 is CASSLAAGDTDTQYF. CDR3 in DNA: TGCGCCAGCAGCTTGGCGGCGGGGGACACAGATACGCAGTATTTT. The chain uses TRBV5-1 and TRBJ2-3; 7 nucleotides match TRBD2. This CDR3 has 15 residues. From germline, CDR1 is SGHRS and CDR2 YFSETQ. After removal of 0 bases from V and 2 bases from J, the junction contained 3 bases not matched to a gene.

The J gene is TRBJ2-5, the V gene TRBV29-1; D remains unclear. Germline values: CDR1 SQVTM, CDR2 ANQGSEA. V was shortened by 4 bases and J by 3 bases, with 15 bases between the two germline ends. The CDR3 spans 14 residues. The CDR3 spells CSVGWPSNEETQYF. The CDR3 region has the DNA TGCAGCGTTGGGTGGCCCTCGAACGAAGAGACCCAGTACTTC.